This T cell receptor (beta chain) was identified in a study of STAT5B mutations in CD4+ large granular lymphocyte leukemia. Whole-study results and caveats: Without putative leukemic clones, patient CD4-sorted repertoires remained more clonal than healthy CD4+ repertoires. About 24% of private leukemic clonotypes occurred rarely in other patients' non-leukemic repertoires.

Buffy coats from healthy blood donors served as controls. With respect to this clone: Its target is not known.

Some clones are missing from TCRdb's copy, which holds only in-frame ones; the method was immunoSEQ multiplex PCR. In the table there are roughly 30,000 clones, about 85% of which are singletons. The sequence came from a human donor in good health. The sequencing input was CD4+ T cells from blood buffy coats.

The CDR3 bases are TGCGCCAGCAGCCCCACAGGGGGCCCCGAGCAGTACTTC. Amino acids: CASSPTGGPEQYF. V is TRBV5-1 and J is TRBJ2-7; TRBD1 agrees at 9 bases. CDR1 and CDR2 from the germline V gene are SGHRS and YFSETQ. There are 13 residues in the CDR3. V gave up 4 bases and J gave up 6 bases; unmatched junction bases: 5.